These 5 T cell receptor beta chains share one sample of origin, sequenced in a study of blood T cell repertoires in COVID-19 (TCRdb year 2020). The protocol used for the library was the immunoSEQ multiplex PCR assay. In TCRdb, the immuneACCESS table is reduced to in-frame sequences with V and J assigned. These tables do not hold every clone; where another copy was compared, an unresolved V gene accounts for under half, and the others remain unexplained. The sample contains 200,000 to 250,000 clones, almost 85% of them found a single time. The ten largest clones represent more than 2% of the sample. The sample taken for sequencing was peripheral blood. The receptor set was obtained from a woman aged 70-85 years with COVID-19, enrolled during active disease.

The CDR3 sequence is CASGLPSDNEQFF. The CDR3 DNA follows: TGTGCTAGTGGTTTGCCCTCTGACAATGAGCAGTTCTTC. The chain carries TRBV12-5 and TRBJ2-1; D is uncertain. This CDR3 contains 13 residues. Trimming took 2 bases from V and 5 from J, leaving 7 bases between them. The V gene's germline CDR1 is LGHNT and CDR2 FRNRAP.

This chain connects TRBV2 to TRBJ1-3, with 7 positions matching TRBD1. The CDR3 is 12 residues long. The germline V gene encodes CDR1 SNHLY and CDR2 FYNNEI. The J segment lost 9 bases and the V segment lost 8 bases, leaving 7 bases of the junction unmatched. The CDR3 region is CASGGQPATIYF. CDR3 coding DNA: TGTGCCAGCGGGGGACAGCCGGCCACCATATATTTT.

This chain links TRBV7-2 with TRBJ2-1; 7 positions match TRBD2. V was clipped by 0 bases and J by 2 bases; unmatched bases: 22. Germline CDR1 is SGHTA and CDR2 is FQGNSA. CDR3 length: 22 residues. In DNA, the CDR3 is TGTGCCAGCAGCTTAGCGCTCGGGGGGACGATGTGGCAGGGACCTGCCTACAATGAGCAGTTCTTC. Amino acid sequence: CASSLALGGTMWQGPAYNEQFF. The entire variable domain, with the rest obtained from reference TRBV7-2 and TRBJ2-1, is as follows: GAGVSQSPSNKVTEKGKDVELRCDPISGHTALYWYRQSLGQGLEFLIYFQGNSAPDKSGLPSDRFSAERTGGSVSTLTIQRTQQEDSAVYLCASSLALGGTMWQGPAYNEQFFGPGTRLTVL.

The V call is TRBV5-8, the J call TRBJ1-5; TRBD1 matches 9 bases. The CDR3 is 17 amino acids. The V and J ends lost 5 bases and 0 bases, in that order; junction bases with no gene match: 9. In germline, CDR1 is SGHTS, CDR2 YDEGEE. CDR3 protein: CASSTGQGLSSNQPQHF. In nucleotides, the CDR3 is TGTGCCAGCAGTACAGGACAGGGGCTAAGTAGCAATCAGCCCCAGCATTTT.

In nucleotides, the CDR3 is TGTGCCAGCCGGGGGGGCCATGACACCGGGGAGCTGTTTTTT. This gives the protein CASRGGHDTGELFF. The chain joins TRBV7-9 to TRBJ2-2; TRBD2 aligns across 8 bases. CDR3 size: 14 residues. Germline V gene data show CDR1 as SEHNR and CDR2 as FQNEAQ (reference sequence). J lost 3 bases, V lost 8 bases, and 5 bases had no gene match.